This T cell receptor (beta chain) stems from a study of response to subunit inactivated influenza vaccine. Study conclusions and caveats: Authors suggested that a seasonal influenza vaccination recruits few new T cells each time.

In its sample, this clonotype was seen a few times. Its antigen is unidentified. TCRdb recomputed calls from the RT-PCR reads with MiXCR, one row per CDR3 protein. The table has about 800,000 distinct CDR3 sequences, approximately 21% seen once; the top ten hold roughly 10%. Germline CDR1 is MNHEY and CDR2 is SVGAGI. The CDR3 loop spans 15 amino acids. The germline V and J ends were trimmed by 0 bases and 3 bases, with 12 bases remaining between them. The chain carries TRBV6-5 and TRBJ2-7; D is undetermined. Sequencing was performed on PBMCs from blood, taken 4 to 6 days after vaccination. The TCR comes from a man in his fifties or sixties who received an inactivated influenza vaccine. DNA of the CDR3: TGTGCCAGCAGTTACTCGACGGGCCCCCTCTACGAGCAGTACTTC. Protein: CASSYSTGPLYEQYF.